This T cell receptor (beta chain) was sequenced for a study of T cell responses to AZD1222 COVID-19 vaccine. TCRdb's table, derived via immunoSEQ multiplex PCR, lists solely in-frame clones and lacks some. The data show approximately 80,000 clones, 80% to 90% seen once. General study results and limits: Spike-specific TCR breadth and depth went up after people got two AZD1222 doses. Clonal diversity may have been underestimated in mostly white British donors. Of the AZD1222 recipients, only six were seropositive at baseline.

Second-dose recipients at about 4 or about 12 weeks were treated as one pooled group. For this clone: Its antigen is unidentified.

Trimming removed 7 bases at V and 5 bases at J, with 17 bases between. CDR1 MNHEY and CDR2 SMNVEV come from the germline V gene (reference sequence). This CDR3 comprises 15 residues. The chain combines TRBV27 with TRBJ2-2; maybe TRBD2 (6 bases). Sequenced material: peripheral blood, taken 28 days after the second AZD1222 dose. This clonotype originated in an adult who received the AZD1222 COVID-19 vaccine. This CDR3 reads CASTLTSSGTGELFF. The CDR3 DNA reads TGTGCCAGCACCTTGACTAGTTCGGGTACCGGGGAGCTGTTTTTT.